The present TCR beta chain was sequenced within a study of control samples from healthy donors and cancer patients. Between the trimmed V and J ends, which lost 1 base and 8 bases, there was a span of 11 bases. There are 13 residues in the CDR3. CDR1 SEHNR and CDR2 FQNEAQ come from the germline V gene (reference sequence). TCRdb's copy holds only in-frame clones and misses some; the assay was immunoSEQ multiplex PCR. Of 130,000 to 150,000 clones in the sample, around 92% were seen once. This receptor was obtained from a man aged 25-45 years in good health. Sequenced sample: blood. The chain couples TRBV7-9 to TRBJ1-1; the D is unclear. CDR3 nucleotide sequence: TGTGCCAGCAGCTTAGGCAGAGACGCCGAAGCTTTCTTT. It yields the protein CASSLGRDAEAFF.